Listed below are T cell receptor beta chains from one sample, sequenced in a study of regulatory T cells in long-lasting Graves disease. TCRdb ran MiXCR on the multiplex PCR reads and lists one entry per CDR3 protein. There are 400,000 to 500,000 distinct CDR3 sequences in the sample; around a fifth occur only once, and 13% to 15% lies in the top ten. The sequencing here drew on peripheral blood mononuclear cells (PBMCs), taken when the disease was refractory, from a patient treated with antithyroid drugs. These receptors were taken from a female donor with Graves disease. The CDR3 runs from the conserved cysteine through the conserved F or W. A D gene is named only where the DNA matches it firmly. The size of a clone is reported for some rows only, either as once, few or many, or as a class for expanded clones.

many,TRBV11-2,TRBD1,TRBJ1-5,CASSLQGAGQPQHF,TGTGCCAGCAGCTTACAGGGGGCAGGCCAGCCCCAGCATTTT
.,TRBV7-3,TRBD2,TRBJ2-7,CASSLMGSGSSEQYF,TGTGCCAGCAGCTTAATGGGTAGCGGGAGTTCCGAGCAGTACTTC
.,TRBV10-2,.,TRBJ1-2,CASSDTGTYTF,TGCGCCAGCAGTGATACAGGGACCTACACCTTC
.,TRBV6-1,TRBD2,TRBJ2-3,CASSERGLAGPDTQYF,TGTGCCAGCAGTGAAAGGGGACTAGCGGGACCAGATACGCAGTATTTT
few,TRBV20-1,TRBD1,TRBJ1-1,CSAPIPTGARAEAFF,TGCAGTGCCCCAATACCCACAGGGGCCCGGGCTGAAGCTTTCTTT
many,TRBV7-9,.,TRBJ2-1,CASTGVLEGLLGNEQFF,TGTGCCAGTACAGGAGTCTTGGAGGGCCTCCTTGGCAATGAGCAGTTCTTC
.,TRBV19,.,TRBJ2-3,CASSTLSGGSGTDTQYF,TGTGCCAGTAGTACCCTATCCGGTGGGTCGGGCACAGATACGCAGTATTTT
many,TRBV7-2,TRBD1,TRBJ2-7,CASSPRAGTASYEQYF,TGTGCCAGCAGCCCAAGGGCCGGGACAGCTTCCTACGAGCAGTACTTC
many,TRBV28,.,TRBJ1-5,CASSLSGWVNQPQHF,TGTGCCAGCAGTTTATCAGGGTGGGTCAATCAGCCCCAGCATTTT
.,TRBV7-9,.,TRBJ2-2,CASSLVWNTGELFF,TGTGCCAGCAGCTTAGTTTGGAACACCGGGGAGCTGTTTTTT
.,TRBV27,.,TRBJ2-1,CASSYSAARTNEQFF,TGTGCCAGCAGTTATAGCGCCGCCCGAACCAATGAGCAGTTCTTC
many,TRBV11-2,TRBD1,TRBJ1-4,CASSLHPTGAKGEKLFF,TGTGCCAGCAGCTTGCACCCTACAGGGGCCAAAGGGGAAAAACTGTTTTTT
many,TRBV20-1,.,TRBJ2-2,CSARDHPLENTGELFF,TGCAGTGCTAGAGATCACCCTTTGGAGAACACCGGGGAGCTGTTTTTT
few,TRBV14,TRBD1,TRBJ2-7,CASSHGQGISYEQYF,TGTGCCAGCAGCCACGGACAGGGGATCTCCTACGAGCAGTACTTC
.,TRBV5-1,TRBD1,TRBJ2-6,CASSLWDRSSGANVLTF,TGCGCCAGCAGCTTGTGGGACAGGTCCTCTGGGGCCAACGTCCTGACTTTC
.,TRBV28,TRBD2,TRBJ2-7,CASMGAGASGAYEQYF,TGTGCCAGCATGGGGGCCGGGGCTAGCGGGGCCTACGAGCAGTACTTC
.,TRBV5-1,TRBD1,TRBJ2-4,CASSLVGTGASKNIQYF,TGCGCCAGCAGCTTGGTTGGGACAGGGGCCTCCAAAAACATTCAGTACTTC
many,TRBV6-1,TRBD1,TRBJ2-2,CASSEETGATGELFF,TGTGCCAGCAGTGAAGAGACAGGGGCCACCGGGGAGCTGTTTTTT
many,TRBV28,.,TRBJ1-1,CASSQSPGGGEAFF,TGTGCCAGCAGTCAATCTCCGGGCGGCGGTGAAGCTTTCTTT
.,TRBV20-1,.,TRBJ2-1,CSAIGGQYYNEQFF,TGCAGTGCTATTGGCGGACAGTATTACAATGAGCAGTTCTTC
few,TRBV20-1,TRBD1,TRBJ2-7,CSARPLDRGYEQYF,TGCAGTGCTAGACCGCTGGACAGGGGGTACGAGCAGTACTTC
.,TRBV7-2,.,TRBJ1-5,CATGGRGGNQPQHF,TGTGCCACCGGGGGGCGGGGTGGCAATCAGCCCCAGCATTTT
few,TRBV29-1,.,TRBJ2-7,CSVEDRGGEQYF,TGCAGCGTTGAAGATCGTGGTGGCGAGCAGTACTTC
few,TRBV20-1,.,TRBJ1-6,CSASTSGTFNSPLHF,TGCAGTGCTTCCACCTCCGGGACTTTCAATTCACCCCTCCACTTT
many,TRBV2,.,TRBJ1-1,CASSRWGDRGEAFF,TGTGCCAGCAGTCGGTGGGGGGATCGGGGTGAAGCTTTCTTT
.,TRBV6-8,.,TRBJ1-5,CASSLAMEDHSNQPQHF,TGTGCCAGCAGTTTAGCAATGGAAGACCATAGCAATCAGCCCCAGCATTTT
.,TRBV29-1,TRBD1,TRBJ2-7,CSVPGQSIYEQYF,TGCAGCGTCCCGGGACAGTCAATCTACGAGCAGTACTTC
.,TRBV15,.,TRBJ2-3,CATSRDALRSTDTQYF,TGTGCCACCAGCAGAGATGCCCTTAGGAGCACAGATACGCAGTATTTT
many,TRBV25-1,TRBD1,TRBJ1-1,CASSETGAPGTEAFF,TGTGCCAGCAGTGAGACAGGGGCTCCGGGGACTGAAGCTTTCTTT
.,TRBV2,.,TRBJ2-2,CASSLGRGRSFTGELFF,TGTGCCAGCAGCTTAGGTCGTGGGAGAAGTTTCACCGGGGAGCTGTTTTTT
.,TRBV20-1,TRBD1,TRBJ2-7,CSAVYGDRYYEQYF,TGCAGTGCTGTCTATGGGGACAGATACTACGAGCAGTACTTC
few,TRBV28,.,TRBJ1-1,CASSFPAPAFF,TGTGCCAGCAGTTTCCCGGCCCCAGCTTTCTTT
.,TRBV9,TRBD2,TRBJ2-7,CASTLGLTVSSYEQYF,TGTGCCAGCACTCTGGGACTAACTGTCAGCTCCTACGAGCAGTACTTC
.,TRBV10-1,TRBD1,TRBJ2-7,CASSDRDRGRSEQYF,TGCGCCAGCAGTGATAGGGACAGGGGACGGAGCGAGCAGTACTTC
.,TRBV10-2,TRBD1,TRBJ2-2,CASTRGLGTGELFF,TGCGCCAGCACAAGGGGGCTTGGCACCGGGGAGCTGTTTTTT
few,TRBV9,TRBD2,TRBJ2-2,CASSAGTSGSLGELFF,TGTGCCAGCAGCGCCGGGACTAGCGGGAGCTTAGGGGAGCTGTTTTTT
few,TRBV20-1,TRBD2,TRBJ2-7,CSARDRTSGQMGEQYF,TGCAGTGCTAGAGATCGGACTAGCGGGCAGATGGGCGAGCAGTACTTC
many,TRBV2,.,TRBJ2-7,CASSVAGWGYEQYF,TGTGCCAGCAGCGTCGCAGGGTGGGGGTACGAGCAGTACTTC
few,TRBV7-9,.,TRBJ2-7,CASSSPGGAYEQYF,TGTGCCAGCAGCTCCCCAGGGGGGGCCTACGAGCAGTACTTC
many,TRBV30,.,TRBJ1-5,CAWGLGRYQPQHF,TGTGCCTGGGGGCTGGGGCGTTATCAGCCCCAGCATTTT
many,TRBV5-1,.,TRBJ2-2,CASSRLAANTGELFF,TGCGCCAGCAGCAGGCTAGCAGCGAACACCGGGGAGCTGTTTTTT
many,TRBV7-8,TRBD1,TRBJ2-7,CASSLRSAGQVLAYEQYF,TGTGCCAGCAGCTTAAGGTCGGCCGGACAGGTTCTGGCTTACGAGCAGTACTTC
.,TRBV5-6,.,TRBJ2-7,CASSRALPLIAYTNYEQYF,TGTGCCAGCAGCCGGGCCTTGCCCCTGATAGCGTATACCAATTACGAGCAGTACTTC
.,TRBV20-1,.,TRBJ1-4,CSARDIRQSNEKLFF,TGCAGTGCTAGAGATATTAGACAGTCTAATGAAAAACTGTTTTTT
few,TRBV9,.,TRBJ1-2,CASSDSGWENYGYTF,TGTGCCAGCAGCGATTCAGGGTGGGAAAACTATGGCTACACCTTC
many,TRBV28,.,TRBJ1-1,CASNGGNTEAFF,TGTGCCAGCAATGGGGGGAACACTGAAGCTTTCTTT
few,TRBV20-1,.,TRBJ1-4,CSARRGIYEKLFF,TGCAGTGCTAGAAGAGGAATTTACGAAAAACTGTTTTTT
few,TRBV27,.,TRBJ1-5,CASSPLGGSIRGHSNQPQHF,TGTGCCAGCAGTCCCCTAGGGGGTTCGATCCGGGGACATAGCAATCAGCCCCAGCATTTT
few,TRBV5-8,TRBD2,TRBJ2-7,CASSFRRLAGVEQYF,TGTGCCAGCAGCTTTAGGAGGCTAGCGGGAGTCGAGCAGTACTTC
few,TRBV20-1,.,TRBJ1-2,CSASQDEGLYGYTF,TGCAGTGCTAGTCAGGACGAGGGACTCTATGGCTACACCTTC
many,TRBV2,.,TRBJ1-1,CASSEEVGATEAFF,TGTGCCAGCAGCGAGGAGGTAGGGGCGACTGAAGCTTTCTTT
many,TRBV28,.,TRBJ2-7,CASSPPSPFRKQYF,TGTGCCAGCAGTCCTCCCTCACCTTTTCGAAAGCAGTACTTC
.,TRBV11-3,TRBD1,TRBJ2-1,CASSSGTAPYNEQFF,TGTGCCAGCAGCTCCGGGACAGCCCCCTACAATGAGCAGTTCTTC